Below are 20 T cell receptor beta chains sequenced from a single sample in a study of blood T cell repertoires in COVID-19. Generated by immunoSEQ multiplex PCR, the TCRdb table keeps only in-frame clones and is missing some. The data hold tens of thousands of clones, with about 77% observed a single time. The sample taken for sequencing was peripheral blood. Source of these receptors: a man in his sixties or seventies with COVID-19, enrolled during active disease.

CDR3 DNA: TGTGCCAGCAGCTTAGACGCGACTAGCGGGAGGGTGGTTCAAGATACGCAGTATTTT. The encoded protein is CASSLDATSGRVVQDTQYF. V usage is TRBV7-2 and J usage is TRBJ2-3; 14 positions agree with TRBD2. CDR1 SGHTA and CDR2 FQGNSA come from the germline V gene. V was pared by 1 base and J by 5 bases, with 11 bases of the junction left unmatched. The CDR3 covers 19 residues.

The CDR3 DNA is TGTGCCAGCAGTTATACAGGGTTCGCCAACTATGGCTACACCTTC. Residues: CASSYTGFANYGYTF. V gene TRBV28 combines with J gene TRBJ1-2, with D tentatively TRBD1 (6 bases). V was clipped by 4 bases and J by 2 bases, with 14 bases between them. The CDR3 contains 15 residues. CDR1 and CDR2 (germline): MDHEN, SYDVKM.

This clone was seen more than once but under ten times. The chain is built from TRBV25-1 and TRBJ2-7; 10 bases match TRBD2. There are 15 residues in the CDR3. Germline CDR1 and CDR2: MGHDK and SYGVNS. J was trimmed by 6 bases and V by 4 bases; bases with no gene match: 9. CDR3 DNA: TGTGCCAGCAGTGCTCTAGCGGGAGTTAAGGGCGAGCAGTACTTC. Amino acid sequence: CASSALAGVKGEQYF.

The genes are TRBV19 and TRBJ1-5; tentatively, D is TRBD1 (6 bases). Trimming took 7 bases from V and 6 from J, leaving 22 bases between them. Per the germline V gene, CDR1 is LNHDA and CDR2 is SQIVND (reference sequence). The CDR3 has 16 amino acids. CDR3: CASTPGIQGVLQPQHF. The CDR3 DNA is TGTGCCAGTACCCCAGGGATACAGGGAGTACTTCAGCCCCAGCATTTT.

The chain employs TRBV15 and TRBJ2-2; 9 nucleotides match TRBD2. The V gene end was trimmed by 8 bases and the J gene end by 0 bases; junction bases not matched to a gene: 4. From germline, CDR1 is LNHNV and CDR2 YYDKDF (reference sequence). CDR3 size: 15 residues. The CDR3 nucleotides read TGTGCCACCCGAGCGGGAGGTTCGAACACCGGGGAGCTGTTTTTT. It encodes CATRAGGSNTGELFF.

The gene calls are TRBV7-2 and TRBJ2-7, with D possibly being TRBD1 (5 bases). Trimming cost V 5 bases and J 3 bases, with 26 bases left between them. The CDR3 has 18 residues. Germline V CDR1 and CDR2: SGHTA, FQGNSA. CDR3: CASSRAIHGAAYHYEQYF. The CDR3 nucleotides are TGTGCCAGCAGCAGGGCGATCCATGGGGCAGCCTACCACTACGAGCAGTACTTC.

In its sample, this clone was seen a few times. This chain joins TRBV3-1 (or the pseudogene TRBV3-2) and TRBJ2-5; TRBD2 matches at 9 bases. The CDR3 contains 17 residues. Germline CDR1 reads LGHDT; CDR2 reads YNNKEL (reference sequence). The trim removed 1 base at V and 2 bases at J, leaving 8 bases unmatched. CDR3 loop: CASSQGWLAGTQETQYF. DNA for the CDR3: TGTGCCAGCAGCCAAGGGTGGCTAGCGGGGACTCAAGAGACCCAGTACTTC.

In its sample, this clone was seen a few times. The genes are TRBV28 and TRBJ2-2; D possibly corresponds to TRBD1 (6 bases). The CDR3 sequence is 16 residues long. The V end was cut by 7 bases, the J end by 4 bases, with 19 bases between. Per the germline V gene, CDR1 is MDHEN and CDR2 is SYDVKM. CDR3 sequence: CASNPQGRTTTGELFF. The CDR3 nucleotides are TGTGCCAGCAACCCTCAGGGGCGGACGACCACCGGGGAGCTGTTTTTT.

This clone was detected once. The chain employs TRBV5-5 and TRBJ1-2; D is possibly TRBD1 (5 bases). The V gene's germline CDR1 is SGHKS and CDR2 YYEKEE (reference sequence). The CDR3 length is 13 residues. V lost 4 bases and J 4 bases, leaving 11 bases between the germline ends. CDR3 sequence reads: CASSGGISYGYTF. The CDR3 DNA reads as TGTGCCAGCAGCGGGGGGATATCCTATGGCTACACCTTC. The full variable domain, its missing parts supplied by reference TRBV5-5 and TRBJ1-2, is DAGVTQSPTHLIKTRGQQVTLRCSPISGHKSVSWYQQVLGQGPQFIFQYYEKEERGRGNFPDRFSARQFPNYSSELNVNALLLGDSALYLCASSGGISYGYTFGSGTRLTVV.

V and J are TRBV19 and TRBJ1-5; no clear D gene. Germline assignment: CDR1 LNHDA and CDR2 SQIVND (reference sequence). CDR3 size: 12 residues. V was shortened by 2 bases and J by 5 bases, with 4 bases between the two germline ends. The CDR3 loop is CASSILDQPQHF. The DNA for the CDR3 is TGTGCCAGTAGTATATTAGATCAGCCCCAGCATTTT.

The chain carries TRBV4-2 and TRBJ2-3, with TRBD2 matching over 12 bases. The V and J ends lost 0 bases and 3 bases, in that order; junction bases with no gene match: 1. The CDR3 covers 16 residues. CDR1 is LGHNA and CDR2 is YNFKEQ in the germline V gene. The CDR3 coding sequence is TGTGCCAGCAGCCAAGATGGGACTAGCGGGACAGATACGCAGTATTTT. As protein: CASSQDGTSGTDTQYF.

The genes are TRBV27 and TRBJ2-2, with 15 bases that match TRBD2. This CDR3 has 17 residues. Germline CDR1 reads MNHEY; CDR2 reads SMNVEV (reference sequence). Losses at the gene ends were 5 bases for V and 4 bases for J; bases not matched to a gene: 5. For the CDR3, the DNA is TGTGCCAGCAGTCCGGGGACTAGCGGGGGGCCCACCGGGGAGCTGTTTTTT. Amino acid sequence: CASSPGTSGGPTGELFF.

The chain joins TRBV18 to TRBJ2-5, with a possible D match to TRBD1 (5 bases). The CDR3 runs to 13 residues. Looked up from germline, CDR1 is KGHSH and CDR2 is LQKENI. The V gene lost 3 bases and the J gene lost 2 bases, with 7 bases spanning the gap. The CDR3 loop reads CASSPKGQETQYF. The CDR3 nucleotides are TGTGCCAGCTCACCCAAGGGGCAAGAGACCCAGTACTTC.

The genes are TRBV7-2 and TRBJ2-5, with TRBD1 as a possible D gene (5 bases). The CDR3 spans 14 residues. CDR1 SGHTA and CDR2 FQGNSA come from the germline V gene. The ends were cut back, 1 base at V and 4 bases at J, with 10 bases in the middle. CDR3 protein: CASSLEQVLETQYF. The CDR3 nucleotides read TGTGCCAGCAGCTTAGAACAGGTCTTAGAGACCCAGTACTTC.

This clone was recorded once. As DNA, the CDR3 is TGTGCCAGCAGTTTAGTTCCCGGTCAGCCCCAGCATTTT. Protein sequence: CASSLVPGQPQHF. The rearrangement links TRBV27 to TRBJ1-5, with D unresolved. CDR3 length: 13 residues. CDR1 MNHEY and CDR2 SMNVEV come from the germline V gene (reference sequence). The V and J ends lost 2 bases and 6 bases respectively, with 8 bases between them.

The chain combines TRBV2 with TRBJ2-3; 9 positions match TRBD2. The junction had 6 bases not matched to a gene; V was cut back by 6 bases and J by 2 bases. Germline V lookup: CDR1 SNHLY, CDR2 FYNNEI. The CDR3 spans 15 residues. The CDR3 protein is CASRPSGTATDTQYF. DNA for the CDR3: TGTGCCAGCAGACCTAGCGGGACCGCCACAGATACGCAGTATTTT.

The V call is TRBV3-1 (or the pseudogene TRBV3-2), the J call TRBJ2-1, with 9 bases matching TRBD1. CDR3 size: 17 residues. With V trimmed by 1 base and J by 3 bases, 7 bases remained unmatched. Germline V gives CDR1 LGHDT, CDR2 YNNKEL (reference sequence). DNA of the CDR3: TGTGCCAGCAGCCAAGCCATTCCGGGACAGGGCTACAATGAGCAGTTCTTC. Translated, it gives CASSQAIPGQGYNEQFF.

V usage is TRBV7-2 and J usage is TRBJ1-1; D gene uncertain. CDR1 and CDR2 (germline): SGHTA, FQGNSA. The V end was cut by 0 bases, the J end by 1 base, with 6 bases between. The CDR3 extends over 14 amino acids. The CDR3 nucleotides read TGTGCCAGCAGCTTAGCGCCCGGGAACACTGAAGCTTTCTTT. Translating gives CASSLAPGNTEAFF. The full variable domain, rest sourced from reference TRBV7-2 and TRBJ1-1, is GAGVSQSPSNKVTEKGKDVELRCDPISGHTALYWYRQSLGQGLEFLIYFQGNSAPDKSGLPSDRFSAERTGGSVSTLTIQRTQQEDSAVYLCASSLAPGNTEAFFGQGTRLTVV.

This clone was observed a single time. V usage is TRBV5-1 and J usage is TRBJ2-7, with TRBD2 identical over 14 bases. In germline, CDR1 is SGHRS, CDR2 YFSETQ. The CDR3 extends over 15 amino acids. V shed 4 bases, J shed 2 bases, and the junction held 2 bases outside the gene matches. The CDR3 sequence: CASSVTSGRAYEQYF. The CDR3 DNA is TGCGCCAGCAGCGTGACTAGCGGGAGGGCCTACGAGCAGTACTTC.

This clone occurred once. The chain recombines TRBV5-3 with TRBJ2-5; 10 bases align to TRBD1. TRBV5-3 is labeled an ORF, and its function is uncertain. The CDR3 is made up of 15 amino acids. Unmatched junction bases numbered 6, after V lost 7 bases and J lost 0 bases. CDR3: CARRLGTGDQETQYF. The CDR3 DNA sequence: TGTGCCAGACGTCTCGGGACAGGGGACCAAGAGACCCAGTACTTC.